A single sample gave rise to the 7 T cell receptor beta chains below, sequenced in a study of T-cell reconstitution after alpha-beta-depleted transplantation in children. Molecular barcoding with unique molecular identifiers was used for the TCRbeta library. MiXCR was run by TCRdb on the PCR reads, yielding one entry per CDR3 protein. The data hold around 410,000 distinct CDR3 sequences, with about a tenth observed a single time. Sequencing used PBMCs from the stem cell graft donor, obtained from the stem cell graft. Receptors were obtained from a human donor who donated a stem cell graft to a child with acute myeloid leukemia.

This clonotype has a handful of counts. The V and J genes are TRBV29-1 and TRBJ2-7, with TRBD2 as a possible D gene (7 bases). This CDR3 has 14 residues. Germline V CDR1 and CDR2: SQVTM, ANQGSEA. V dropped 5 bases and J dropped 2 bases, with 16 bases sitting between them. This CDR3 is CSVFGGGGPYEQYV. The DNA for the CDR3 is TGCAGCGTTTTTGGGGGCGGGGGTCCCTACGAGCAGTACGTC.

This clonotype was seen a few times. The CDR3 loop reads CASSTETGKKYNEQFF. Here the CDR3 DNA reads TGTGCCAGTAGTACCGAGACAGGGAAGAAGTACAATGAGCAGTTCTTC. This sequence joins TRBV19 and TRBJ2-1; TRBD1 agrees at 7 bases. The CDR3 covers 16 residues. The V gene's germline CDR1 is LNHDA and CDR2 SQIVND (reference sequence). Unmatched junction bases numbered 10, after V lost 4 bases and J lost 4 bases.

The J gene is TRBJ2-7, the V gene TRBV5-1; 9 nucleotides align to TRBD1. CDR1 is SGHRS and CDR2 is YFSETQ in the germline V gene. V lost 3 bases to trimming and J lost 2 bases; unmatched junction nucleotides: 6. The CDR3 length is 15 residues. CDR3 DNA sequence: TGCGCCAGCAGCTATGGGACAGGGCCCACCTACGAGCAGTACGTC. As protein: CASSYGTGPTYEQYV.

This clonotype has a handful of counts. The V call is TRBV7-3, the J call TRBJ2-2; D ambiguous. The CDR3 has 13 amino acids. The germline V and J ends were trimmed by 5 bases and 6 bases, with 10 bases remaining between them. Germline lookup yields CDR1 SGHTA and CDR2 FQGTGA. CDR3 coding DNA: TGTGCCAGCAGCCCGAATTTCGCCGGGGAGCTGTTTTTT. Residues: CASSPNFAGELFF.

This chain joins TRBV29-1 and TRBJ2-5, with unresolved D. In germline, CDR1 is SQVTM, CDR2 ANQGSEA. This CDR3 is built from 12 residues. V gave up 5 bases and J gave up 1 base, with 8 bases separating them. CDR3 residues: CSVRRFQETQYF. The CDR3 bases are TGCAGCGTTCGAAGGTTCCAAGAGACCCAGTACTTC.

This clonotype was seen ten or more times. The V call is TRBV6-2 or TRBV6-3, the J call TRBJ2-2, with 7 bases identical to TRBD1. CDR1 is MNHEY, CDR2 SVGEGT, per germline. The CDR3 runs 14 residues. V dropped 6 bases and J dropped 4; count of bases not matched to a gene: 5. The CDR3 nucleotides read TGTGCCAGCAGGAAAGGGGGCACCACCGGGGAGCTGTTTTTT. It yields the protein CASRKGGTTGELFF.

This clonotype has just a few counts. This chain connects TRBV6-5 to TRBJ2-5; D possibly corresponds to TRBD1 (7 bases). V gave up 2 bases and J gave up 5 bases, with 12 bases separating them. Per the germline V gene, CDR1 is MNHEY and CDR2 is SVGAGI. The CDR3 has 14 residues. The CDR3 loop reads CASSYQGGGETQYF. The CDR3 region has the DNA TGTGCCAGCAGTTACCAGGGGGGTGGTGAGACCCAGTACTTC.